These 6 T cell receptor beta chains share one sample of origin, sequenced in a study of naive and memory T cell subsets (dated 2017 in TCRdb). Libraries came from UMI-ligation and nested PCR. The reads were generated on an Illumina MiSeq. The beta constant-region primer consisted of an equimolar mixture of two oligonucleotides that together covered TRBC1 and TRBC2. The ligated cDNA went through four rounds of PCR with nested alpha and beta constant-region primers together with the SP2 primer. Starting from the raw public reads, TCRdb applied fastp trimming at Q25, assembled clones with MiXCR and retained in-frame beta chains. Rows are combined by CDR3 protein, so each entry shows the most common genes and DNA. Recorded for this sample are about 120,000 distinct CDR3 sequences; 35% to 40% of them occurred a single time. The top ten hold 0.9% of the sample. Material for sequencing was central memory CD4+ T cells from blood. This specimen's cell subset or site label, interpreted: central memory, CD45RA- CD27+. These receptors originate from a human donor in good health.

This clonotype was seen only a few times. The gene calls are TRBV18 and TRBJ2-3; no clear D gene. Germline values: CDR1 KGHSH, CDR2 LQKENI. V was clipped by 0 bases and J by 2 bases, with 3 bases between them. The CDR3 runs to 13 residues. The CDR3 loop reads CASSPPNTDTQYF. CDR3 bases: TGTGCCAGCTCACCACCTAACACAGATACGCAGTATTTT.

The J gene is TRBJ2-7, the V gene TRBV9; 13 bases are a match to TRBD2. V was clipped by 0 bases and J by 2 bases; unmatched bases: 2. The CDR3 totals 16 residues. Per the germline V gene, CDR1 is SGDLS and CDR2 is YYNGEE. The CDR3 bases are TGTGCCAGCAGCGTAGGGACTAGCGGGAGCCCCTACGAGCAGTACTTC. Residues: CASSVGTSGSPYEQYF.

The V gene is TRBV15, the J gene TRBJ2-1, with a tentative D call TRBD2 (6 bases). The CDR3 contains 18 residues. The germline V and J ends were trimmed by 3 bases and 6 bases, with 24 bases remaining between them. The germline V gene encodes CDR1 LNHNV and CDR2 YYDKDF (reference sequence). In DNA, the CDR3 is TGTGCCACCAGCAGTCGTACCTCGGTAGCGGCAGCAGGCAATGAGCAGTTCTTC. This codes for CATSSRTSVAAAGNEQFF.

The J gene is TRBJ2-3, the V gene TRBV7-9, with no clear D. Germline V gene lookup returns CDR1 SEHNR and CDR2 FQNEAQ (reference sequence). The CDR3 runs 13 residues. V shed 3 bases and J shed 4 bases, with 8 bases lying between them. The CDR3 spells CASSLSSADTQYF. CDR3 nucleotides: TGTGCCAGCAGCTTGAGTTCGGCAGATACGCAGTATTTT.

The chain is built from TRBV6-1 and TRBJ2-7; possible D gene TRBD1, 6 bases. Germline V gene data show CDR1 as MNHNS and CDR2 as SASEGT. This CDR3 spans 12 amino acids. Trimming stripped 11 bases from V and 0 bases from J, with 11 bases between. Here the CDR3 DNA reads TGTGCCTCCCGACAGGTCTCCTACGAGCAGTACTTC. This sequence encodes CASRQVSYEQYF.

The chain is built from TRBV7-9 and TRBJ2-3; no reliable D call. CDR1 and CDR2 (germline): SEHNR, FQNEAQ (reference sequence). The ends were cut back, 1 base at V and 4 bases at J, with 9 bases in the middle. This CDR3 is built from 14 residues. The CDR3: CASSLGGDPDTQYF. Here the CDR3 DNA reads TGTGCCAGCAGCTTAGGTGGGGATCCAGATACGCAGTATTTT.